Detailed here is one T cell receptor beta chain. This clonotype was recorded many times. There is no known antigen for this receptor. Base qualities are missing; no much larger clone stands one base away. The CDR1 and CDR2 encoded by the germline V gene (reference sequence) are MNHEY and SMNVEV. Trimming removed 0 bases from V and 2 bases from J, leaving 8 bases between the germline ends. There are 14 amino acids in the CDR3, from cysteine to valine inclusive. Of the read, only the CDR3 DNA is kept; its 42 bases are in frame from base 1. Interpreted using the paper, the time point label stands for: newly diagnosed GD, antithyroid drugs for less than 3 months. For both TCR sequencing and RNA sequencing, RNA was extracted from PBMCs using TRIzol. Graves' disease was diagnosed according to American Thyroid Association guidelines. Patients were recruited from an endocrinology department in Xi'an, China. Each patient gave 9 to 10 milliliters of peripheral blood, collected in an EDTA anticoagulant tube. Ficoll Paque Plus density gradient separation was used to isolate PBMCs, and no additional T cell sorting was done. An Agilent 2100 Bioanalyzer and agarose gel were used to check RNA quality, while a NanoDrop 2000 measured RNA concentration.

This specimen belongs to a study of regulatory T cells in long-lasting Graves disease listed by TCRdb under 2021. For the wider study: In the newly diagnosed Graves' disease group, patients had been taking antithyroid drugs for less than 3 months. A total of around 35 samples underwent TCR sequencing: some 13 from persistent and about 20 from newly diagnosed Graves' disease patients. Patients with persistent Graves' disease were compared with patients with newly diagnosed Graves' disease using TCR sequencing and RNA sequencing of peripheral blood. The study took place in China and was registered as a clinical trial.

The library was generated by multiplex PCR. The sequencer was an Illumina HiSeq 4000. To build TCR beta libraries, CDR3 regions were amplified by Arm-PCR using iRepertoire HTBI primers. PCR products were gel purified before sequencing. The authors' pipeline ran thus. Across samples, 62 TRBV and 15 or so TRBJ segments were identified and used for gene usage analysis of CDR3 amino acid clonotypes. COPE and FqMerger were used to merge the filtered high-quality paired reads into contigs. BLAST was used to align contigs to IMGT TRBV, TRBD and TRBJ reference genes, and CDR3 was defined according to IMGT. Clonotypes above 0.1% frequency were classified as highly expanded clones. Shannon entropy served as the measure of repertoire diversity, while the Gini coefficient captured V-J evenness. A clonotype found in more than one individual was treated as public. The public reads were quality trimmed at Q25 with fastp and then assembled into clones with MiXCR by TCRdb, keeping productive beta chains. Each record represents a unique CDR3 protein, reported with the most common genes and DNA among its rows. The V and J calls follow TCRdb's processing rather than the paper's. Here the sample has more than 300,000 distinct CDR3 sequences; approximately 12% occur a single time. The leading ten clones occupy 18% of the sample.

What the study reported, not specific to this receptor: The authors noted that the small sample size was a limitation that may lower accuracy. Sequencing and analysis were restricted to the TCR beta chain. Preferential use of TRBV28, TRBJ1-2 and TRBJ2-5 was observed in persistent disease, whereas TRBV20-1 and TRBJ2-1 were favored in newly diagnosed disease. Lower TCR Shannon entropy and fewer highly expanded clones were observed in persistent Graves' disease patients than in newly diagnosed patients, which suggested clonal expansion. Patients with persistent disease shared more public clonotypes (approximately 2,500) than newly diagnosed patients did (approximately 1,000). Peripheral blood alone was examined, since thyroid tissue, which constituted the primary lesion, could not be accessed.

The data were also submitted as part of a second study, on T cells in Graves' hyperthyroidism and ophthalmopathy. From that second study: A patient counted as having stable Graves' hyperthyroidism if no progression to ophthalmopathy occurred over 18 months of follow-up. Hyperthyroidism patients were newly diagnosed, with disease duration under 2 months, and aged 18 to 65 years. The study excluded patients with uncontrolled infections, other autoimmune diseases, pregnancy or lactation. Diagnoses were established on the basis of clinical symptoms, serum thyroxine and TRAb, thyroid ultrasound, and orbital computed tomography. The TCR CDR3 was subjected to a first round of RT-PCR using the HTBI primer set and the Qiagen OneStep RT-PCR kit. Most expanded thyroid clonotypes (frequency above 0.001) were also detected in blood, a finding suggesting that blood repertoires may reflect thyroid immune responses. Ophthalmopathy was separated from stable hyperthyroidism by a 13 V-J signature model, with approximately 85% sensitivity and 81% to 83% specificity obtained in cross-validation and 80%/75% obtained in testing. In validation, the model predicted progression to ophthalmopathy with roughly 66% sensitivity and less than 80% specificity, a median of 6.5 months before onset. A discovery cohort of roughly 96 patients, roughly 43 with Graves' ophthalmopathy and under 60 with stable Graves' hyperthyroidism, was used to find distinguishing TCR V-J signatures. Prospective prediction of ophthalmopathy was tested in an independent validation cohort consisting of 18 to 20 hyperthyroidism patients and more than 15 patients who later progressed to ophthalmopathy. The 85 to 100 discovery patients were randomly split 7:3 into training and test sets. The study also compared thyroid tissue and blood T-cell repertoires from a handful of Graves' hyperthyroidism patients. After sampling, hyperthyroidism patients received methimazole starting at 30 mg daily, and ophthalmopathy patients received high-dose intravenous methylprednisolone. Libraries were constructed in a second round of multiplex PCR, after which size selection and purification were performed. Sequencing of the libraries was done on an Illumina HiSeq2000 using paired-end 100 bp reads. SOAPnuke was used to process the raw data, throwing out any read that contained adapters or uncalled bases, had a mean Phred below 15, or lacked an exact constant-primer or identifier match. COPE v1.2.5 was used to merge the high-quality paired reads, and each unique nucleotide sequence was defined as a clonotype. Clonotypes were aligned to IMGT TRBV, TRBD and TRBJ reference segments using MiTCR v1.1. Only V-J combinations with frequency above 0.0001, covering 99% to 99.2% of repertoires, were analysed. A TCS score was defined as the ratio between F50 (clonal expansion) and ExV (chaos), using BLOSUM62-based TCRdist between CDR3 peptides within each V-J. Welch's t-statistics and random forest reduced 500 to 650 V-J features to 10 to 15, which were used in a naive Bayes classifier (R e1071). No statistical method was used to set the sample size in advance, and investigators knew the group allocation. The paper reports TCR Vbeta CDR3 sequencing of 135 peripheral blood samples: some 41 ophthalmopathy, under 80 hyperthyroidism and around 17 progressor patients.

The sequence links TRBV27 to TRBJ2-7, with no confident D gene call. Here the sequenced sample was peripheral blood mononuclear cells (PBMCs), taken at new diagnosis, from a patient treated with antithyroid drugs. The sequence came from a woman younger than 30 with Graves disease. Donor details come from another sample of the same person, matched by shared clones. The CDR3: CASSLSLDAYEQYV. The nucleotide sequence is TGTGCCAGCAGTTTATCGCTGGACGCCTACGAGCAGTACGTC.